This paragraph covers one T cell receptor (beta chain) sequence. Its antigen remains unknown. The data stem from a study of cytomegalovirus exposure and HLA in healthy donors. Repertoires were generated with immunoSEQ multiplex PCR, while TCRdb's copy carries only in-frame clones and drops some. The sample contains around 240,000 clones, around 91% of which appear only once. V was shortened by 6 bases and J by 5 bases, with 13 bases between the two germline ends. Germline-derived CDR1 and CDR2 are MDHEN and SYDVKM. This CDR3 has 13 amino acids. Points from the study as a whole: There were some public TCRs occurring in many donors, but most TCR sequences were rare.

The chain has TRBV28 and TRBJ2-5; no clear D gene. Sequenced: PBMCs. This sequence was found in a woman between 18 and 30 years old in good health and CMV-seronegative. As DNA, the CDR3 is TGTGCCAGCAGGGGCCCCGTTGAGGAGACCCAGTACTTC. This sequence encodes CASRGPVEETQYF.